The clone carrying this TCR beta chain was recorded a few times. This record belongs to a study of patients and donors after allogeneic stem cell transplantation. TCRdb passed the RT-PCR reads through MiXCR, listing each CDR3 protein once. The sample has approximately 410,000 distinct CDR3 sequences; more than 15% are singletons. Trimming cost V 0 bases and J 14 bases, with 20 bases left between them. This CDR3 is built from 15 residues. The germline V gene encodes CDR1 SGHRS and CDR2 YFSETQ. The sample was blood, either unsorted or a sorted T cell fraction (not recorded which). The chain has TRBV5-1 and TRBJ1-4, with D possibly being TRBD1 (6 bases). This receptor was obtained from a human donor who was either an allogeneic HSCT recipient or a stem cell or donor lymphocyte infusion donor (not recorded which). It is not recorded whose cells these are; they may come from a transplant donor. The CDR3 DNA is TGCGCCAGCAGCTTGGCGGGGGCAGGGCTGAGTAGGCTGTTTTTT. Translating gives CASSLAGAGLSRLFF.